This T cell receptor (beta chain) emerged from a study of shared clonotypes between healthy human individuals. It was across several immunoSEQ plates that each subset's genomic DNA was evenly split. Unsorted PBMC DNA went through sequencing on ten immunoSEQ deep assay plates. Per the study methods: Owing to the provision of junction-only sequences devoid of quality scores by immunoSEQ, filtering differed. Only in-frame clones appear in the TCRdb table, and some are missing; sequencing was by immunoSEQ multiplex PCR. Clone size and V and J calls were adopted from that table, with D and trimming inferred from the DNA. The sample carries around 510,000 clones, roughly four fifths recorded once. The V and J ends lost 3 bases and 9 bases, in that order; junction bases with no gene match: 13. CDR1 SGHTA and CDR2 FQGNSA come from the germline V gene. This CDR3 comprises 15 residues. Unsorted samples relied on 80 million to 95 million PBMCs, which served as the source of genomic DNA.

Sequencing was performed on PBMCs. The sequence came from a woman between 35 and 50 years old in good health. Some clones in this sample may be carry-over from other donors' samples. The chain recombines TRBV7-2 with TRBJ1-2; 7 bases align to TRBD1. The CDR3 loop reads CASSFSLRDSSSYTF. Written as DNA, the CDR3 is TGTGCCAGCAGCTTTTCCCTCCGGGACAGTTCAAGCTACACCTTC.